These 4 T cell receptor beta chains share one sample of origin, sequenced in a study of T cell responses to AZD1222 COVID-19 vaccine. Profiling relied on immunoSEQ multiplex PCR, and the TCRdb table lists in-frame clones only, not all of them. This table has about 59,000 clones, more than 65% appearing once. Material: peripheral blood, obtained on day 0 of AZD1222 vaccination. The source of these receptors is an adult in good health.

This rearrangement joins TRBV6-5 to TRBJ2-3, with D possibly being TRBD1 (5 bases). V dropped 6 bases and J dropped 2 bases, with 9 bases sitting between them. Germline V CDR1 and CDR2: MNHEY, SVGAGI. The CDR3 totals 13 residues. The CDR3 DNA is TGTGCCAGCAGGCGACAGACCACAGATACGCAGTATTTT. Protein: CASRRQTTDTQYF.

The CDR3 loop is CASSLVTLAGTRGTDTQYF. As DNA, the CDR3 is TGTGCCAGCAGCTTAGTTACGCTAGCGGGAACGCGCGGCACAGATACGCAGTATTTT. The rearrangement joins TRBV7-2 to TRBJ2-3; TRBD2 matches at 9 bases. V lost 1 base and J lost 1; bases outside the gene matches: 12. The CDR3 spans 19 residues. The germline V gene encodes CDR1 SGHTA and CDR2 FQGNSA.

The chain employs TRBV25-1 and TRBJ1-5, with 7 bases aligning to TRBD1. Germline loops: CDR1 MGHDK, CDR2 SYGVNS. V lost 5 bases to trimming and J lost 9 bases; unmatched junction nucleotides: 10. The CDR3 totals 14 residues. CDR3 DNA sequence: TGTGCCAGCAGTCCAACAGGGGTACAAGGGCCCCAGCATTTT. It is translated as CASSPTGVQGPQHF.

The rearrangement links TRBV6-5 to TRBJ1-3; 7 bases are shared with TRBD1. The CDR3 length is 14 residues. CDR1 and CDR2 from the germline V gene are MNHEY and SVGAGI. V was clipped by 10 bases and J by 0 bases; unmatched bases: 6. CDR3 sequence: CAIATGLSGNTIYF. CDR3 DNA: TGTGCCATCGCGACAGGGCTCTCTGGAAACACCATATATTTT.